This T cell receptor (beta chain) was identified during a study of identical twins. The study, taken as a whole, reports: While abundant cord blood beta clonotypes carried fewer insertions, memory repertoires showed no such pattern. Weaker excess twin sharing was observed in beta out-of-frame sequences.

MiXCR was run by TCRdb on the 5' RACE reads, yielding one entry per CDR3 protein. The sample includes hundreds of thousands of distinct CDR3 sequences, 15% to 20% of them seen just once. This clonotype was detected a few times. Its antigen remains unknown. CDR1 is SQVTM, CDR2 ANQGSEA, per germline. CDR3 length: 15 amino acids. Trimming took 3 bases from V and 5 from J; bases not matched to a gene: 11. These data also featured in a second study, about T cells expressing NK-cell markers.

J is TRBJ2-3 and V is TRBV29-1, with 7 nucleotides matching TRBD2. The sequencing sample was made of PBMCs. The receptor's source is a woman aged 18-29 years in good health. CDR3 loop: CSVERSLAGEDTQYF. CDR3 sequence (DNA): TGCAGCGTTGAGAGGTCCCTGGCGGGAGAAGATACGCAGTATTTT.